What follows are 17 T cell receptor beta chains derived from one specimen sequenced in a study of blood T cell repertoires in COVID-19. Measured with immunoSEQ multiplex PCR; TCRdb has only the in-frame clones, and not every one. The table lists more than 95,000 clones, over 75% of them singletons, with approximately 1.9% in the top ten. Sequencing input: peripheral blood. The source of these receptors is a human donor with active COVID-19. The donor label of this sample is uncertain.

This chain uses TRBV5-1 with TRBJ2-7; 9 bases align to TRBD2. The germline CDR1 and CDR2 sequences are SGHRS and YFSETQ. The CDR3 consists of 13 residues. With 7 bases clipped from V and 5 bases from J, the junction kept 7 bases outside the gene matches. CDR3 protein: CASSIAGADEQYF. As DNA, the CDR3 is TGCGCCAGCTCAATAGCGGGGGCCGACGAGCAGTACTTC.

The rearrangement joins TRBV28 to TRBJ1-2; no reliable D call. CDR1 is MDHEN and CDR2 is SYDVKM in the germline V gene. V shed 6 bases and J shed 7 bases, with 18 bases lying between them. The CDR3 is 14 amino acids. CDR3 amino acids: CASSPVPGMGGYTF. The CDR3 coding sequence is TGTGCCAGCAGCCCCGTGCCGGGGATGGGTGGCTACACCTTC.

The V and J genes are TRBV15 and TRBJ2-7, with TRBD1 identical over 9 bases. With 5 bases clipped from V and 4 bases from J, the junction kept 12 bases outside the gene matches. Per the germline V gene, CDR1 is LNHNV and CDR2 is YYDKDF (reference sequence). The CDR3 contains 16 residues. CDR3 sequence (DNA): TGTGCCACCAGCTCCTCTCCAGGACAGGGGCGTTACGAGCAGTACTTC. Translated, it gives CATSSSPGQGRYEQYF.

V usage is TRBV6-5 and J usage is TRBJ1-2; TRBD1 is a possible D gene (6 bases). CDR1 and CDR2 (germline): MNHEY, SVGAGI. The V end lost 4 bases, the J end lost 0 bases, and 12 bases lay between the germline ends. This CDR3 comprises 15 residues. In DNA form, the CDR3 reads TGTGCCAGCAGTTCGCCTCGACAGGCTAACTATGGCTACACCTTC. Its translation: CASSSPRQANYGYTF.

This sequence joins TRBV10-3 and TRBJ2-1; 9 bases are shared with TRBD1. Per germline, CDR1 ENHRY and CDR2 SYGVKD. Losses at the gene ends were 7 bases for V and 1 base for J; bases not matched to a gene: 2. This CDR3 comprises 14 residues. CDR3 nucleotide sequence: TGTGCCATCAAAGGACAGGGGTCCTACAATGAGCAGTTCTTC. It codes for CAIKGQGSYNEQFF.

The V call is TRBV5-4, the J call TRBJ1-2; D gene unclear. The CDR3 has 16 amino acids. Germline CDR1 and CDR2: SGHNT and YYREEE (reference sequence). V was pared by 1 base and J by 0 bases, with 13 bases between. The CDR3 region has the DNA TGTGCCAGCAGCTTGCCGGGAAATTGGGCTAACTATGGCTACACCTTC. It encodes CASSLPGNWANYGYTF.

V usage is TRBV5-6 and J usage is TRBJ2-1, with 8 bases aligning to TRBD2. Germline CDR1 SGHDT, CDR2 YYEEEE. J gave up 7 bases and V 5 bases, and 8 bases lay outside the gene matches. This CDR3 has 14 amino acids. As DNA, the CDR3 is TGTGCCAGCAGAGAAGCGGGGGAACGAAATGAGCAGTTCTTC. Amino acid sequence: CASREAGERNEQFF.

This chain connects TRBV24-1 to TRBJ1-1, with 7 bases lining up with TRBD1. The length of the CDR3 is 17 residues. V shed 1 base, J shed 1 base, and the junction held 8 bases outside the gene matches. Per the germline V gene, CDR1 is KGHDR and CDR2 is SFDVKD. The CDR3 DNA reads as TGTGCCACCAGTGATTTAAGGGCCGACAGGGAGAACACTGAAGCTTTCTTT. Protein sequence: CATSDLRADRENTEAFF.

Notes on this clone: Other DNA sequences of this sample code for an identical CDR3. The chain couples TRBV20-1 to TRBJ1-2; D remains unclear. Trimming pared 0 bases from V and 5 bases from J, leaving 4 bases between. The CDR3 runs 11 residues. Germline loops: CDR1 DFQATT, CDR2 SNEGSKA (reference sequence). The chain's CDR3 is CSARESYGYTF. The CDR3 bases are TGCAGTGCTAGAGAGAGTTATGGCTACACCTTC.

This chain links TRBV6-5 with TRBJ2-7; the D gene is possibly TRBD1 (5 bases). V lost 0 bases to trimming and J lost 10 bases, with 16 bases between them. The CDR3 totals 14 residues. Per germline, CDR1 MNHEY and CDR2 SVGAGI. In DNA form, the CDR3 reads TGTGCCAGCAGTTACTCCCCAAGGGGCAATGAACAGTACTTC. Its protein is CASSYSPRGNEQYF.

The chain employs TRBV2 and TRBJ1-4; 8 bases line up with TRBD1. This CDR3 comprises 14 residues. V shed 5 bases and J 9 bases; nucleotides not matched to a gene: 8. CDR1 is SNHLY, CDR2 FYNNEI, per germline. The CDR3 region has the DNA TGTGCCAGCAGTCAGGGGGCGCATAGTCAAAAACTGTTTTTT. Its translation is CASSQGAHSQKLFF.

The chain joins TRBV5-1 to TRBJ2-5; 8 bases fit TRBD2. The ends lost 4 bases at V and 4 bases at J; junction bases unmatched: 3. In germline, CDR1 is SGHRS, CDR2 YFSETQ. This CDR3 comprises 13 residues. The CDR3 region has the DNA TGCGCCAGCAGCCGGGGGGGCCTAGAGACCCAGTACTTC. It codes for CASSRGGLETQYF.

V gene TRBV19 combines with J gene TRBJ2-5; 8 bases are shared with TRBD1. The CDR3 covers 13 residues. J lost 4 bases, V lost 7 bases, and 5 bases had no gene match. Germline lookup yields CDR1 LNHDA and CDR2 SQIVND (reference sequence). The CDR3 DNA follows: TGTGCCAGTACGGGCAGGGGGCGAGAGACCCAGTACTTC. Amino acids: CASTGRGRETQYF.

The V call is TRBV3-1 (or the pseudogene TRBV3-2), the J call TRBJ1-1; 7 bases align to TRBD1. The CDR3 spans 16 residues. Germline CDR1 and CDR2: LGHDT and YNNKEL (reference sequence). With V trimmed by 4 bases and J by 9 bases, 17 bases remained unmatched. CDR3 sequence (DNA): TGTGCCAGCAGCCCTGGACAGGCTGGTTGGGGACTTAAAGCTTTCTTT. It codes for CASSPGQAGWGLKAFF.

CDR3 loop: CASSYEQQGWTDTQYF. The CDR3 coding sequence is TGTGCCAGCAGTTACGAGCAACAGGGATGGACAGATACGCAGTATTTT. The chain is built from TRBV6-6 and TRBJ2-3; D is perhaps TRBD1 (6 bases). Trimming removed 2 bases from V and 3 bases from J, with 15 bases in between. The CDR3 runs to 16 residues. Germline loops: CDR1 MNHNY, CDR2 SVGAGI (reference sequence).

The chain uses TRBV7-9 and TRBJ2-1, with 9 bases aligning to TRBD1. CDR3 length equals 16 residues. Trimming removed 5 bases from V and 1 base from J; junction bases left unmatched: 6. Germline CDR1 and CDR2: SEHNR and FQNEAQ (reference sequence). DNA for the CDR3: TGTGCCAGCAGCCTAACAGGGGGCCTATCCTACAATGAGCAGTTCTTC. Its protein product is CASSLTGGLSYNEQFF.

The V and J genes are TRBV2 and TRBJ2-7; D is perhaps TRBD2 (6 bases). Germline-derived CDR1 and CDR2 are SNHLY and FYNNEI. The CDR3 covers 12 residues. With 6 bases removed from V and 4 bases from J, the gap between germline ends came to 10 bases. CDR3 DNA sequence: TGTGCCAGCAGACGGAGGGAATACGAGCAGTACTTC. It is translated as CASRRREYEQYF.